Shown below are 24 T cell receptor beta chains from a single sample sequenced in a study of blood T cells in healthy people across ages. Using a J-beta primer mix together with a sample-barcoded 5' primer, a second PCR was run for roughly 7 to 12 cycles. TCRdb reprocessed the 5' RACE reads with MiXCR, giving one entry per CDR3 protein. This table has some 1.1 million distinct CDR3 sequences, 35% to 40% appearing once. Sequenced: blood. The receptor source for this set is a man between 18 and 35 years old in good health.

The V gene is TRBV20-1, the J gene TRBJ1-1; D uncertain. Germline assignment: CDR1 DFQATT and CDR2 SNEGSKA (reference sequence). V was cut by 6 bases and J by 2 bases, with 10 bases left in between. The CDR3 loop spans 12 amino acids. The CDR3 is CSAYRANTEAFF. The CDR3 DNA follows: TGCAGTGCATACAGAGCAAACACTGAAGCTTTCTTT.

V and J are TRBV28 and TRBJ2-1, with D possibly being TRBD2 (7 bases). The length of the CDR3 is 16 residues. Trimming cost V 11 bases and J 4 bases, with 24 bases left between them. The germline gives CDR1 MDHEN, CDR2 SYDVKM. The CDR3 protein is CAGIPPGGPQYNEQFF. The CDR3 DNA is TGTGCCGGCATCCCTCCCGGGGGGCCCCAATACAATGAGCAGTTCTTC.

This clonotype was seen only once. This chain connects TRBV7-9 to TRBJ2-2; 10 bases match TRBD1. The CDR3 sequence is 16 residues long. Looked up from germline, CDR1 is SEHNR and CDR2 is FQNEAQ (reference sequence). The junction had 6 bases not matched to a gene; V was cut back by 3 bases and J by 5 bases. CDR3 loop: CASSLDRGMQTGELFF. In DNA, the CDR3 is TGTGCCAGCAGCTTGGACAGGGGGATGCAAACCGGGGAGCTGTTTTTT.

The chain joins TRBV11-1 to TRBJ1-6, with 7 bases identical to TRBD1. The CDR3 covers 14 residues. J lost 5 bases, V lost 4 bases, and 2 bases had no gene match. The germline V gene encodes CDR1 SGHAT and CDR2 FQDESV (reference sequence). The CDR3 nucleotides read TGTGCCAGCAGCTACAGGGGCAATAATTCACCCCTCCACTTT. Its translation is CASSYRGNNSPLHF.

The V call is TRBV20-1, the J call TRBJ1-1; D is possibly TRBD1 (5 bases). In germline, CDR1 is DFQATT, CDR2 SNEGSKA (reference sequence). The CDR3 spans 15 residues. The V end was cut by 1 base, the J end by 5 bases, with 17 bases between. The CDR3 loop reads CSARAGRRGGTEAFF. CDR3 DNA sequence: TGCAGTGCTAGAGCGGGAAGGAGGGGAGGGACTGAAGCTTTCTTT.

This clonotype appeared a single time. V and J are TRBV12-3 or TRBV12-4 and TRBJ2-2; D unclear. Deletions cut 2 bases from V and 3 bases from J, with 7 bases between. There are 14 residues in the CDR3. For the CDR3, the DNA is TGTGCCAGCAGTTTATCCTACGACACCGGGGAGCTGTTTTTT. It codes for CASSLSYDTGELFF.

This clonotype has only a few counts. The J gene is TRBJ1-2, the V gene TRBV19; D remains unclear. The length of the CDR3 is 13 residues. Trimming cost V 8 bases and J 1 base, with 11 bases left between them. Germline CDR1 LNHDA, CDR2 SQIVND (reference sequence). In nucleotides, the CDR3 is TGTGCCAGTGACGGGTTAGGTAACTATGGCTACACCTTC. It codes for CASDGLGNYGYTF.

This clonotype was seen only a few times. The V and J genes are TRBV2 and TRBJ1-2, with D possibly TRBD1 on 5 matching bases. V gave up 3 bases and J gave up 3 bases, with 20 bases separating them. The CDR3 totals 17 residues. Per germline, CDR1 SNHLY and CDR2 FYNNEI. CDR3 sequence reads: CASSDEDILQGDYGYTF. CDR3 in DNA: TGTGCCAGCAGTGATGAGGACATCCTCCAAGGGGACTATGGCTACACCTTC.

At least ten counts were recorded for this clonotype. The CDR3 spells CASSRTIGTAPEGTQYF. As DNA, the CDR3 is TGCGCCAGCAGCCGGACCATCGGGACAGCACCCGAGGGTACGCAGTATTTT. The chain joins TRBV4-3 to TRBJ2-3; 7 bases agree with TRBD1. From germline, CDR1 is LGHNA and CDR2 YSLEER. J gave up 8 bases and V 4 bases, and 18 bases lay outside the gene matches. The CDR3 contains 17 residues.

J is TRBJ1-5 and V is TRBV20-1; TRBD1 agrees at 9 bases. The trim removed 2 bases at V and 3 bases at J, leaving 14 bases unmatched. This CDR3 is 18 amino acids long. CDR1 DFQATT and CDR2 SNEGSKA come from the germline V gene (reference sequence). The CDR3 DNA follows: TGCAGTGCTAGACGGAGAATCCGGGACAGGGAATTCAATCAGCCCCAGCATTTT. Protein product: CSARRRIRDREFNQPQHF.

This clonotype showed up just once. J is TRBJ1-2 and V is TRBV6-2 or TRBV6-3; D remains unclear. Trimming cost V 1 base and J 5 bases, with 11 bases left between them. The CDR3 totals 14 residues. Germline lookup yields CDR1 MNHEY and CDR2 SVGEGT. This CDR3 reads CASSYLRELYGYTF. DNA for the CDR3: TGTGCCAGCAGTTACTTACGGGAGTTATATGGCTACACCTTC.

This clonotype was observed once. CDR3 region: CASTEEGETQYF. For the CDR3, the DNA is TGTGCCAGCACCGAAGAGGGAGAGACCCAGTACTTC. The chain uses TRBV6-1 and TRBJ2-5; maybe TRBD2 (5 bases). The CDR3 is made up of 12 amino acids. Trimming stripped 7 bases from V and 4 bases from J, with 10 bases between. CDR1 is MNHNS and CDR2 is SASEGT in the germline V gene.

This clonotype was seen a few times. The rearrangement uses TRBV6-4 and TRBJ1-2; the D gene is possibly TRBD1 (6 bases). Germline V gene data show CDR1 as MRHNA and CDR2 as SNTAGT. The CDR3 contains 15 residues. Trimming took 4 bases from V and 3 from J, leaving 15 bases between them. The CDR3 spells CASSAETGNYYGYTF. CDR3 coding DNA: TGTGCCAGCAGTGCTGAAACAGGGAATTACTATGGCTACACCTTC.

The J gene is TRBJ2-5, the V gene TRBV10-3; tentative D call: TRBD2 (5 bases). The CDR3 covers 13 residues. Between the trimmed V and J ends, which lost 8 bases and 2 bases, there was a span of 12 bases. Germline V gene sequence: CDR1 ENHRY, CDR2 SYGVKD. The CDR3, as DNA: TGTGCCATCCGACCGGGGTTGCAAGAGACCCAGTACTTC. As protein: CAIRPGLQETQYF.

CDR3 loop: CATAQGDIQYF. In nucleotides, the CDR3 is TGTGCCACCGCACAAGGGGACATTCAGTACTTC. The rearrangement joins TRBV24-1 to TRBJ2-4; D is perhaps TRBD1 (5 bases). Trimming took off 9 bases at V and 8 bases at J, with 10 bases between the two ends. The CDR3 runs to 11 residues. Germline CDR1 is KGHDR and CDR2 is SFDVKD.

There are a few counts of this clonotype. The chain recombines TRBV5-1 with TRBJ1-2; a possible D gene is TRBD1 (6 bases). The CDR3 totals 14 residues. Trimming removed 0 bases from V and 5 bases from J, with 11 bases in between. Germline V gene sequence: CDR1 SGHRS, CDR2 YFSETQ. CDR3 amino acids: CASSLEGVRYGYTF. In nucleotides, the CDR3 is TGCGCCAGCAGCTTGGAGGGGGTCCGTTATGGCTACACCTTC.

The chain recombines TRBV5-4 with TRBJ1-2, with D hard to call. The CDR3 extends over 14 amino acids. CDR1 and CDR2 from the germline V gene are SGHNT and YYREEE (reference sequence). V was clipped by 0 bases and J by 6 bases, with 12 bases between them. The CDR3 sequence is CASSLDGRTNGYTF. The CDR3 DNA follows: TGTGCCAGCAGCTTGGATGGGCGGACCAATGGCTACACCTTC.

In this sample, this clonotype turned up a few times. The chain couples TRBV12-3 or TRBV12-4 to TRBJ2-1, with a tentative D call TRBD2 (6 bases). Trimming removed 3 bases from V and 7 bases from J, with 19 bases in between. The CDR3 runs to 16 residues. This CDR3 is CASSFPAGILGNEQFF. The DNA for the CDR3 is TGTGCCAGCAGTTTCCCCGCGGGGATCCTGGGAAATGAGCAGTTCTTC.

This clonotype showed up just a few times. CDR3 sequence (DNA): TGTGCCAGTAGTAACCAGGGTCTGGCAGATACGCAGTATTTT. Its protein product is CASSNQGLADTQYF. The chain employs TRBV19 and TRBJ2-3; tentatively, D is TRBD1 (5 bases). Trimming took off 4 bases at V and 4 bases at J, with 12 bases between the two ends. The CDR3 is 14 amino acids. The germline gives CDR1 LNHDA, CDR2 SQIVND (reference sequence).

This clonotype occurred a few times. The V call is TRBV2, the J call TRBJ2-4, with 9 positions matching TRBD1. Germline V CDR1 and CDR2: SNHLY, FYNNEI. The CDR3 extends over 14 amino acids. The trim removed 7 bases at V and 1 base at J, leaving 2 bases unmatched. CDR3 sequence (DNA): TGTGCCAGCACAGACAGGGGGGCCAAAAACATTCAGTACTTC. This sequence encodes CASTDRGAKNIQYF.

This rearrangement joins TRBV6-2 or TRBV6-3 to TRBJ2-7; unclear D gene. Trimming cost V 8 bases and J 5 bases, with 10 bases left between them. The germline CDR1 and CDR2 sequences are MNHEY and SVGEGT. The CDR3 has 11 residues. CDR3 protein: CASGLPHEQYF. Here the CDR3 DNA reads TGTGCCAGCGGTTTGCCCCACGAGCAGTACTTC.

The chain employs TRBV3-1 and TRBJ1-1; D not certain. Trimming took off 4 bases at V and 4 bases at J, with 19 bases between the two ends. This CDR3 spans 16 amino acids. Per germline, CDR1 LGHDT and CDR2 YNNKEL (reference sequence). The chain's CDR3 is CASSPQTVIHSTEAFF. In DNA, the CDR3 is TGTGCCAGCAGCCCCCAAACGGTTATCCACTCCACTGAAGCTTTCTTT. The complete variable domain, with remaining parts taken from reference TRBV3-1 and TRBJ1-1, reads DTAVSQTPKYLVTQMGNDKSIKCEQNLGHDTMYWYKQDSKKFLKIMFSYNNKELIINETVPNRFSPKSPDKAHLNLHINSLELGDSAVYFCASSPQTVIHSTEAFFGQGTRLTVV.

This chain's CDR3 is CASSFPRTEYF. In DNA form, the CDR3 reads TGTGCCAGCAGTTTCCCAAGGACTGAGTATTTT. The chain joins TRBV6-5 to TRBJ2-3; a weak D match, TRBD2 (5 bases). Trimming pared 4 bases from V and 13 bases from J, leaving 12 bases between. The CDR3 length is 11 residues. From germline, CDR1 is MNHEY and CDR2 SVGAGI.

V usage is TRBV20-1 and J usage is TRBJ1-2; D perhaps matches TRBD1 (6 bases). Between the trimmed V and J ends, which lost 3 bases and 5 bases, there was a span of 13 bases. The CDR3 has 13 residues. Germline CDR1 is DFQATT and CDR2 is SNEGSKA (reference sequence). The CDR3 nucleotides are TGCAGTGCTAGTCGGGGGGCGGGATATGGCTACACCTTC. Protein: CSASRGAGYGYTF.